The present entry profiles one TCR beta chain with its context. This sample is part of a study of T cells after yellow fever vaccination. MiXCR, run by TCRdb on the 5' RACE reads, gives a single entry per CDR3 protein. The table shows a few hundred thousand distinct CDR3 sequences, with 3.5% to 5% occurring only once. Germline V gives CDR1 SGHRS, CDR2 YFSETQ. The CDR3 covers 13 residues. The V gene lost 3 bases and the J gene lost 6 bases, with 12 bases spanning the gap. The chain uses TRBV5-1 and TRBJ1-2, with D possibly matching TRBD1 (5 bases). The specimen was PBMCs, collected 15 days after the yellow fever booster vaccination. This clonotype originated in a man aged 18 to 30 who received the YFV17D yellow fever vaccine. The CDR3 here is CASSYSGTHGYTF. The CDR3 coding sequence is TGCGCCAGCAGCTATTCCGGGACTCATGGCTACACCTTC.